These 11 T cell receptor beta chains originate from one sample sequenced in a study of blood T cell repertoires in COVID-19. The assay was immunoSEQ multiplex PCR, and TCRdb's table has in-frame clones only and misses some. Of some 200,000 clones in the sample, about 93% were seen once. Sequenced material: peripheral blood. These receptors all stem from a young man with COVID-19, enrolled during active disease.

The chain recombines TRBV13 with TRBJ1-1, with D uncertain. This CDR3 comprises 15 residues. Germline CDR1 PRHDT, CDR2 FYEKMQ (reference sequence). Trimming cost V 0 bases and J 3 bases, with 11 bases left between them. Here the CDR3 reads CASSLGRVLDTEAFF. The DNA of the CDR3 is TGTGCCAGCAGCTTAGGACGGGTCTTGGACACTGAAGCTTTCTTT.

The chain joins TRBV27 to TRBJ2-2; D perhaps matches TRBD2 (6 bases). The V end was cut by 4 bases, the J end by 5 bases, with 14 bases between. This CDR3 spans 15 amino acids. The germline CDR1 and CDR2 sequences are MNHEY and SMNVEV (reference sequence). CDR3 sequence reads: CASSSVPGGTGELFF. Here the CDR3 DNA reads TGTGCCAGCAGTTCCGTCCCCGGGGGTACCGGGGAGCTGTTTTTT.

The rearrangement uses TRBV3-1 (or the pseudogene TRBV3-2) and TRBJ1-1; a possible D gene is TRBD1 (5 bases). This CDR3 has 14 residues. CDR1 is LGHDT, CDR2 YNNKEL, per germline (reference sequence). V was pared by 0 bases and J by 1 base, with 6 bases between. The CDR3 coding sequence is TGTGCCAGCAGCCAAGATCAGGGGAACACTGAAGCTTTCTTT. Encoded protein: CASSQDQGNTEAFF.

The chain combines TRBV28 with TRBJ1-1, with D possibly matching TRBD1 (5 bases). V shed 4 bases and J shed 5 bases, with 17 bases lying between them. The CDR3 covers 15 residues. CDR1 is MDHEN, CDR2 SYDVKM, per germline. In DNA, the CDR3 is TGTGCCAGCAGTTCCACCGGTCAGGGTACGACTGAAGCTTTCTTT. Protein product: CASSSTGQGTTEAFF.

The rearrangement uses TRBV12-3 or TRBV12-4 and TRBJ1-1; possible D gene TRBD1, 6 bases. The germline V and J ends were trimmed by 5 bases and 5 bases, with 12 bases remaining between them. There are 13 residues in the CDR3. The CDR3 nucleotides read TGTGCCAGCAGTCTCCGGACAGAAACTGAAGCTTTCTTT. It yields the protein CASSLRTETEAFF.

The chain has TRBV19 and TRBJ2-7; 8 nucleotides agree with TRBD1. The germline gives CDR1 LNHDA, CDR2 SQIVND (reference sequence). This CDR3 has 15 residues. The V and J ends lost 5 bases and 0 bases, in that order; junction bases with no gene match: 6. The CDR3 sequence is CASSPGTGSSYEQYF. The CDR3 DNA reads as TGTGCCAGTAGTCCTGGGACAGGCAGCTCCTACGAGCAGTACTTC. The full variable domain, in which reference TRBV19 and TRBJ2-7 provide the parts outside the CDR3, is DGGITQSPKYLFRKEGQNVTLSCEQNLNHDAMYWYRQDPGQGLRLIYYSQIVNDFQKGDIAEGYSVSREKKESFPLTVTSAQKNPTAFYLCASSPGTGSSYEQYFGPGTRLTVT.

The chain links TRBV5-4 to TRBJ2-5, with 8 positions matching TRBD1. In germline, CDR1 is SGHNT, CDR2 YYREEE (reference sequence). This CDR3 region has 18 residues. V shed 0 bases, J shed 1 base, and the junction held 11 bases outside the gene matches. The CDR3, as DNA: TGTGCCAGCAGCTTGGAAGGTCGGGGACAGGCTTTCCAAGAGACCCAGTACTTC. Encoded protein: CASSLEGRGQAFQETQYF. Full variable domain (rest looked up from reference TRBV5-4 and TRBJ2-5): ETGVTQSPTHLIKTRGQQVTLRCSSQSGHNTVSWYQQALGQGPQFIFQYYREEENGRGNFPPRFSGLQFPNYSSELNVNALELDDSALYLCASSLEGRGQAFQETQYFGPGTRLLVL.

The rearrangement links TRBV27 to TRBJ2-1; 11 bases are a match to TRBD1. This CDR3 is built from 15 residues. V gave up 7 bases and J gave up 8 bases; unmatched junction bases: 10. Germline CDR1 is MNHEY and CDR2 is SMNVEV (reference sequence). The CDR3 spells CASNPDRGLRDEQFF. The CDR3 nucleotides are TGTGCCAGCAACCCGGACAGGGGGCTTAGGGATGAGCAGTTCTTC.

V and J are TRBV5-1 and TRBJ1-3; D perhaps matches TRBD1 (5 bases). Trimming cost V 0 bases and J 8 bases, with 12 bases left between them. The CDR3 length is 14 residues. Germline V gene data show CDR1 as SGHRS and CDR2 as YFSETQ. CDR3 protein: CASSLGTQGDTIYF. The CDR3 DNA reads TGCGCCAGCAGCTTGGGAACCCAGGGCGACACCATATATTTT.

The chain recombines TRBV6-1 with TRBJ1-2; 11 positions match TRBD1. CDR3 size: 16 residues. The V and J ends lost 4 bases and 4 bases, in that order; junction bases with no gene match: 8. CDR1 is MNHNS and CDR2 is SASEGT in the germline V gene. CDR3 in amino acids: CASSADRGHLSYGYTF. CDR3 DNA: TGTGCCAGCAGTGCGGACAGGGGGCATTTAAGCTATGGCTACACCTTC.

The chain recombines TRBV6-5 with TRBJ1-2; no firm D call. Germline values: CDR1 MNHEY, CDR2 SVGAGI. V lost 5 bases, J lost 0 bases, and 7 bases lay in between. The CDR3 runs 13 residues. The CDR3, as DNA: TGTGCCAGCAGTAGGAGCCCTAACTATGGCTACACCTTC. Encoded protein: CASSRSPNYGYTF.